The rows below give T cell receptor beta chains drawn from one sample of a study of OX40 agonist ivuxolimab in advanced cancers. Sequenced by immunoSEQ multiplex PCR; TCRdb stores in-frame clones only, minus some. This sample has 48,000 or so clones; around 80% occur once, and the top ten carry around 7.1%. Sequenced material: CD4+ or CD8+ T cells sorted from blood, taken in a trial of the OX40 agonist ivuxolimab. The receptor source for this set is an adult with an advanced solid tumor such as melanoma, head and neck, liver or kidney cancer. Both conserved end residues are trimmed from each CDR3.

v_gene: TRBV30; len: 11; j_gene: TRBJ2-5; CDR3aa: AWSLGGSETQY
v_gene: TRBV11-3; len: 13; j_gene: TRBJ2-3; CDR3aa: ASSLQLSSTDTQY
v_gene: TRBV21-1; len: 15; j_gene: TRBJ2-3; CDR3aa: ASTWGLAGGPTDTQY
v_gene: TRBV2; len: 11; j_gene: TRBJ1-2; CDR3aa: ASSSALGGGYT
v_gene: TRBV7-2; len: 13; j_gene: TRBJ2-1; CDR3aa: ASSPRGGADNEQF
v_gene: TRBV27; len: 12; j_gene: TRBJ1-2; CDR3aa: ASSRGRVNYGYT
v_gene: TRBV19; len: 10; j_gene: TRBJ1-1; CDR3aa: ASTWGNTEAF
v_gene: TRBV30; len: 11; j_gene: TRBJ2-3; CDR3aa: AWGIRGADTQY
v_gene: TRBV19; len: 13; j_gene: TRBJ2-7; CDR3aa: ASSIFGTGSYEQY
v_gene: TRBV5-1; len: 13; j_gene: TRBJ2-3; CDR3aa: ASREGGLRSDTQY
v_gene: TRBV2; len: 8; j_gene: TRBJ2-7; CDR3aa: ASSEGGMY
v_gene: TRBV7-8; len: 14; j_gene: TRBJ2-2; CDR3aa: ASSFSGSGNTGELF
v_gene: TRBV10-3; len: 12; j_gene: TRBJ2-3; CDR3aa: AIKSDPAADTQY
v_gene: TRBV4-1; len: 14; j_gene: TRBJ2-7; CDR3aa: ASSQRTGQGPYEQY
v_gene: TRBV30; len: 9; j_gene: TRBJ1-1; CDR3aa: AWSVNTEAF
v_gene: TRBV19; len: 13; j_gene: TRBJ2-1; CDR3aa: ASSRASGNYNEQF
v_gene: TRBV7-8; len: 13; j_gene: TRBJ2-1; CDR3aa: ASTRAGGAYNEQF
v_gene: TRBV9; len: 11; j_gene: TRBJ2-5; CDR3aa: ASSRDYQETQY
v_gene: TRBV10-3; len: 12; j_gene: TRBJ1-1; CDR3aa: AISEVRGVGEAF
v_gene: TRBV7-2; len: 12; j_gene: TRBJ1-2; CDR3aa: ASSLDRGPRGYT